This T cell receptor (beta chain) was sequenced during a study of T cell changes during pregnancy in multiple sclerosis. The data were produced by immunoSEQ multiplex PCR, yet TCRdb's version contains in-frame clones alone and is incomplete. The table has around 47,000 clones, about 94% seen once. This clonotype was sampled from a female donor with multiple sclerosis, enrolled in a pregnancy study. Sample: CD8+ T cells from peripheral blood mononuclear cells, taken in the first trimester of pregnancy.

The CDR3 here is CASSLSGNTIYF. The DNA for the CDR3 is TGTGCCAGCAGTCTGTCCGGAAACACCATATATTTT. V usage is TRBV6-6 and J usage is TRBJ1-3; D remains unclear. Between the trimmed V and J ends, which lost 5 bases and 4 bases, there was a span of 6 bases. The CDR3 totals 12 residues. Germline CDR1 MNHNY, CDR2 SVGAGI (reference sequence).